This is a list of T cell receptor beta chains from one sample in a study of blood T cell repertoires in COVID-19. Here immunoSEQ multiplex PCR was the method, and the copy in TCRdb shows in-frame clones only, minus some. The table records roughly 13,000 clones, around 80% of them present only once. The material sequenced was peripheral blood. The receptors were sampled from a human donor in a cohort sampled during active COVID-19. The CDR3 runs from the conserved cysteine through the conserved F or W. A D gene is named only where the DNA matches it firmly. Clone size appears in some rows only: once, few, many, or a class for an expanded clone.

v_gene,abundance,d_gene,j_gene,CDR3aa,CDR3nt
TRBV12-5,NA,NA,TRBJ2-7,CASGPAGVWEQYF,TGTGCTAGTGGTCCCGCAGGGGTCTGGGAGCAGTACTTC
TRBV10-1,NA,TRBD1,TRBJ1-1,CASIGQGCSAETEAFF,TGCGCCAGCATCGGACAGGGTTGTTCGGCGGAAACTGAAGCTTTCTTT
TRBV6-1,NA,NA,TRBJ2-5,CASSEGEGVETQYF,TGTGCCAGCAGTGAAGGAGAGGGTGTGGAGACCCAGTACTTC
TRBV29-1,NA,TRBD1,TRBJ1-2,CSVQDRGDGYTF,TGCAGCGTTCAGGACAGGGGGGACGGCTACACCTTC
TRBV12-3/TRBV12-4,NA,NA,TRBJ2-3,CASRSKGTDTQYF,TGTGCCAGCAGGTCGAAGGGGACAGATACGCAGTATTTT
TRBV10-3,NA,TRBD1,TRBJ2-3,CASRPGQSTDTQYF,TGTGCCTCACGACCGGGACAGTCCACAGATACGCAGTATTTT
TRBV12-5,once,TRBD2,TRBJ2-1,CASAGTLGLGRFINEQFF,TGTGCTAGTGCCGGGACACTGGGACTAGGCAGGTTCATCAATGAGCAGTTCTTC
TRBV5-1,NA,TRBD1,TRBJ2-7,CASSRTGDEQYF,TGCGCCAGCAGCCGGACAGGGGACGAGCAGTACTTC
TRBV3-1/TRBV3-2,NA,NA,TRBJ2-1,CASSQYITYNEQFF,TGTGCCAGCAGCCAATACATCACGTACAATGAGCAGTTCTTC
TRBV2,few,TRBD1,TRBJ1-5,CASSEEGTVSQPQHF,TGTGCCAGCAGTGAAGAGGGGACAGTATCTCAGCCCCAGCATTTT
TRBV6-5,few,TRBD1,TRBJ1-2,CASSYLGQGSNYGYTF,TGTGCCAGCAGTTACTTGGGACAGGGTTCTAACTATGGCTACACCTTC
TRBV6-5,NA,TRBD1,TRBJ1-2,CASDREWGYGYTF,TGTGCCAGCGACAGGGAGTGGGGCTATGGCTACACCTTC
TRBV5-1,NA,TRBD1,TRBJ2-3,CASSLRTGTDRDTQYF,TGCGCCAGCAGCTTGAGGACCGGGACAGATAGAGATACGCAGTATTTT
TRBV6-5,NA,TRBD1,TRBJ2-4,CASRRTGVAKNIQYF,TGTGCCAGCAGACGGACAGGAGTAGCCAAAAACATTCAGTACTTC
TRBV19,once,NA,TRBJ2-3,CASSKRNAGSSTDTQYF,TGTGCCAGTAGTAAGAGGAATGCGGGATCTAGCACAGATACGCAGTATTTT
TRBV4-2,few,TRBD1,TRBJ2-2,CASSGTGSTGELFF,TGTGCCAGCAGCGGGACAGGGTCAACCGGGGAGCTGTTTTTT
TRBV7-3,NA,NA,TRBJ2-1,CASSLTSGSSSYNEQFF,TGTGCCAGCAGCTTAACCAGCGGGTCGAGCTCCTACAATGAGCAGTTCTTC
TRBV6-5,NA,NA,TRBJ1-6,CASSYSYRVSNSPLHF,TGTGCCAGCAGTTACTCGTACAGGGTTTCTAATTCACCCCTCCACTTT
TRBV27,NA,NA,TRBJ1-2,CASSLSGGGRLLYYYGYTF,TGTGCCAGCAGTTTATCTGGGGGGGGGAGACTCCTCTACTACTATGGCTACACCTTC
TRBV29-1,once,TRBD1,TRBJ1-2,CSVQTGGDYGYTF,TGCAGCGTTCAGACAGGGGGGGACTATGGCTACACCTTC